This paragraph reports one T cell receptor (beta chain). It lacks a known antigen. No clone much larger than this one lies a single base away; base qualities are absent. The sample originates from a study of cytomegalovirus exposure and HLA in healthy donors (dated by TCRdb to about 2017). A note on the overall study: An earlier analysis of a few hundred of the donors reported 250 to 300 Gb of sequence data and about 120 million unique TCR beta sequences obtained from about 180 million T cells. An early release that covered around 590 HLA-typed donors contained around 300 gigabases of sequencing data and around 80 million unique TCR sequences. Among the approximately 400 genotyped donors, around 81% belonged to the genetic ancestry cluster associated with self-reported Caucasian donors. The study aimed to test whether cataloging public T cell receptors could reveal signatures of past pathogen exposure. The study profiled the T cell repertoires of more than 500 subjects by immunosequencing and related them to cytomegalovirus serostatus. Along with the roughly 670-subject first cohort, a separate validation cohort of some 130 different subjects was used. The study combined high-throughput TCR immunosequencing, statistical association of individual TCRs with disease status, and machine learning to predict cytomegalovirus infection status. A later analysis re-examined previously published TCR beta repertoires from several hundred donors and added high-resolution HLA genotyping to investigate patterns of TCR occurrence. In the later analysis, no new phenotypic data were used to find candidate immune exposures; instead, reliance was placed on TCR beta sequences and their occurrence across donors. To decide whether each TCR beta V gene segment behaved as functional or pseudogenic, an earlier analysis of some 600 of the donors relied on high-throughput TCR beta sequencing. Donor age, sex, ethnicity and CMV serostatus were collected together with the repertoire data. In a later genetic analysis, genome-wide SNP genotypes for about three fifths of the roughly 670 donors were used, and that subset was treated as a discovery cohort. Every discovery cohort repertoire had been produced on one sequencing platform. HLA typing included class I and class II loci at four-digit resolution. Typing coverage differed by locus: A, B, C, DRB1 and DQB1 were typed in about 620-630 donors, DQA1 in 522, DPA1 in 600 to 610, and DPB1 in roughly 450. Roughly five DR-DQ haplotypes were handled as single units for association and clustering, since linkage in the cohort was strong. On average, approximately 250,000 unique TCR beta nucleotide sequences were sequenced per donor among a few hundred genotyped donors of the cohort, with roughly 18% of those sequences being non-productive. Beyond this particular receptor, the publication reports: An earlier analysis of some 560 of the donors showed that most TCR beta V segments appeared in productive rearrangements either about 90% or about 30% of the time, which broadly matched IMGT annotations. A further reported finding was that TCR beta sequences accurately predicted the HLA-A and HLA-B alleles for most subjects in the first cohort. Linkage disequilibrium might explain the correlated functional status among segregating V segments, but an unknown experimental factor could not be ruled out. Roughly uniform sequencing depth across donors was assumed in presence/absence analyses, although this assumption may not hold. Across donors, most TCR sequences were observed very rarely, whereas some public TCRs were present in many individuals. HLA typing was unavailable for some donors at each locus, so association tests used only the typed subset. In a later analysis, around 17,000 TCR beta sequences were associated with specific HLA alleles at a false discovery rate of 0.05. The only immune exposure information available for the cohort was CMV serostatus. Around 16 rarely observed V segments, including chromosome 9 orphons, were excluded from the earlier analysis of several hundred of the donors because counts were too low. A later analysis found that HLA-associated TCR beta chains were more clonally expanded and had lower generation probabilities than equally common non-associated chains. The 87-base-pair reads could not distinguish some IMGT-functional V segments, including TRBV6-2 and TRBV6-3, so those segments were excluded. In the study, around 150 TCR beta chains were listed as associated with cytomegalovirus. The classifier was reported to diagnose cytomegalovirus status with high specificity and sensitivity in both the original and validation cohorts. The cohort was sequenced for TCR beta chains only, and without alpha or paired-chain data the features that could be detected were limited. An association between a missense DCLRE1C variant and V-gene and J-gene trimming of TCR beta chains was found in a later genetic analysis and replicated in an independent cohort. The sequencing pipeline was judged likely to have produced a cluster of highly shared sequence variants as a technical artifact. A later genetic analysis reported fewer N-insertions in productive TCRs among donors in an Asian-associated ancestry cluster than the roughly 700-donor mean. In a later analysis, the rate of TCR association differed among HLA loci, with DRB1 alleles having the most associated TCRs and HLA-C alleles having the fewest. In a later analysis, most CMV-associated TCR beta chains were found to appear HLA-restricted, with HLA associations seemingly driven largely by CMV exposure. A later analysis reported that several top co-occurrence clusters appeared linked to parvovirus B19, influenza, CMV and Epstein-Barr virus. When HLA alleles, especially DR and DQ, strongly co-occurred, TCR associations were difficult to assign to individual alleles. In vitro tests confirmed that a few of the cytomegalovirus-associated TCR beta chains recognize cytomegalovirus antigens. It was suggested by the authors that the approach could potentially be generalized to other disease states and immunological phenotypes.

The cohort comprised hundreds of healthy bone marrow donors. At the time of sampling, every cohort member was nominally healthy, though immune exposures that went unrecorded were likely present. The donor tested CMV seronegative, placing the donor among the 350 or so seronegative members of the cohort. Each donor provided a peripheral blood sample, and peripheral blood mononuclear cells were used for TCR beta sequencing. Genomic DNA extraction from the blood cell samples was performed with the Qiagen DNeasy Blood Extraction Kit. The library was prepared using the immunoSEQ multiplex PCR assay. For the multiplex PCR, a mixture combining 60 forward primers for TCR Vbeta segments and 13 reverse primers for TCR Jbeta segments was used. The CDR3 region of rearranged TCR beta genes was amplified from genomic DNA by a multiplex PCR assay. The amplified TCR beta libraries were sequenced on the Illumina HiSeq System as 87-base-pair reads. Concerning the study's data processing: Across the roughly 640 repertoires, a later analysis counted tens of millions of unique TCR beta chains, around 10 million of which were shared by at least two donors. Raw reads were error-corrected and collapsed into unique sequences with a nearest-neighbor algorithm that merged closely related sequences to remove PCR and sequencing errors. Alignment of CDR3 sequences to IMGT reference sequences was used to assign V, D and J gene segments. Each retained sequence needed at least a six-nucleotide match to both a V gene segment and a J gene segment. A rearrangement was called productive if the CDR3 had no stop codons and remained in frame with V and J, and every other rearrangement was called non-productive. CDR3 was defined by IMGT convention, running from the second conserved V-encoded cysteine to the conserved J-encoded phenylalanine. Sequences without an unambiguous match to a single V gene segment were excluded from the earlier analysis of about 600 of the donors. In an earlier analysis of 587 of the donors, a V segment was called functional when productive rearrangements were above 56.7%, and segregating when the standard deviation between donors exceeded 5%. To diagnose cytomegalovirus status from the catalog of TCR beta chain sequences, a statistical classification framework was built. In a later analysis, TCR nucleotide sequences were compared against IMGT/GENE-DB human TR gene sequences so that V and J genes could be assigned. In a later analysis, CDR3 sequences and most-parsimonious VDJ recombination scenarios were assigned using the TCRdist pipeline. In a later analysis, each TCR beta chain was defined by its CDR3 amino acid sequence together with its V-gene family, and reads without a unique V-gene family were excluded. In a later analysis, 500 to 650 highly shared, low-generation-probability nucleotide sequences were removed to address suspected cross-contamination and a sequencing artifact. A later analysis calculated a clonal expansion index for each public chain from normalized within-repertoire ranks of inferred template counts. In a later analysis, generation probabilities were computed with a VDJ recombination model fitted to out-of-frame rearrangements, and the resulting probabilities were checked against IGoR. In a later analysis, hypergeometric tests were used to score TCR-TCR, TCR-HLA and TCR-CMV co-occurrence, with a repertoire-size bias correction applied to TCR pairs. In a later analysis, false discovery rates were estimated by permuting HLA or CMV assignments 20 times. A later analysis grouped co-occurring TCRs with DBSCAN, adding TCRdist sequence similarity when clustering within HLA-allele-positive subsets. Repertoires with fewer than 30,000 or more than 120,000 public chains were left out of co-occurrence clustering, as were five repertoires with anomalous nucleotide sharing. In its TCRdb copy, this immuneACCESS table keeps in-frame sequences only and misses some clones. Where compared with another copy, unresolved V genes explain less than half of these, and the others have no known cause. The V and J calls and clone size are taken from that table; D and trimming were inferred from the DNA. The sample table lists roughly 86,000 clones, nearly 80% of them with a count of one. Approximately 6.5% of the sample rests with the top ten.

From the cysteine up to the phenylalanine, the CDR3 has a length of 15 residues. Only the CDR3 portion is preserved as DNA: 45 bases, with reading frame beginning at the first base. V ends up 0 bases short and J 6 bases short, with an unmatched junction base count of 4. According to the germline V gene, CDR1 reads SGHRS and CDR2 reads YFSETQ. Here the chain combines TRBV5-1 and TRBJ2-3, with TRBD1 identical over 10 junction bases. The specimen sequenced was PBMCs. The sequence came from a female donor in good health and CMV-seronegative. The CDR3 reads CASSLVGTGDDTQYF. The sequenced DNA: TGCGCCAGCAGCTTGGTTGGGACAGGGGATGATACGCAGTATTTT.